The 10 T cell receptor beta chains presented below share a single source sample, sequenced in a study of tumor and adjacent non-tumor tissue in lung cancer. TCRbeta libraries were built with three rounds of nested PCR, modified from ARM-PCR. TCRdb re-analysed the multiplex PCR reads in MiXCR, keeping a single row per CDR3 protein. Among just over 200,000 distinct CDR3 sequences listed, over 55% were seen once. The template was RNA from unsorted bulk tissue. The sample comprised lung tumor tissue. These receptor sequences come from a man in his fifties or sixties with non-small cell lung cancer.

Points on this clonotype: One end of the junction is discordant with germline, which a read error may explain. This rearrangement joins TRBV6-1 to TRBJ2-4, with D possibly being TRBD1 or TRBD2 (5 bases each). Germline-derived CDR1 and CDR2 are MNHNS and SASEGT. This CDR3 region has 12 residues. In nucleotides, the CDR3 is TGTGCCATCAGAGCTGCAGGGAGCATTCAGAACTTC. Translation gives CAIRAAGSIQNF.

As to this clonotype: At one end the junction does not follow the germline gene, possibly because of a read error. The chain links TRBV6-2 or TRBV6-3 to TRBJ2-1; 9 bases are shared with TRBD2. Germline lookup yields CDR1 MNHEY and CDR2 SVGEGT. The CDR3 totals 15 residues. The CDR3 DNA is TGTGCCAGCAGTTCTAGCGGGAAGGTCTACGATGAGCGGTTCTTC. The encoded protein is CASSSSGKVYDERFF.

This CDR3 is CASSSGREADTQYF. The CDR3 DNA is TGTGCCAGCAGCTCTGGCCGAGAGGCAGATACGCAGTATTTT. This chain joins TRBV5-4 and TRBJ2-3; D unclear. This CDR3 spans 14 amino acids. The germline V gene has CDR1 SGHNT and CDR2 YYREEE (reference sequence). Trimming removed 3 bases from V and 4 bases from J, with 12 bases in between.

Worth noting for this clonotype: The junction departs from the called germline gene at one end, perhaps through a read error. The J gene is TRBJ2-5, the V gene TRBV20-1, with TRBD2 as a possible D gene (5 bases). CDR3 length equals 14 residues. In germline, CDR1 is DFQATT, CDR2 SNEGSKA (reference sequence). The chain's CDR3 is CGATIGVSAGTQYF. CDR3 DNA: TGTGGTGCTACCATAGGAGTATCGGCGGGGACCCAGTACTTC.

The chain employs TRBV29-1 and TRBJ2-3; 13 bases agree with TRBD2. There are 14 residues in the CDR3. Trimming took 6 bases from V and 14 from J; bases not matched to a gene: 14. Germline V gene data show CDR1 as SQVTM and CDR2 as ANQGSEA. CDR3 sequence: CSVGTSGVTDTRYF. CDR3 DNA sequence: TGCAGCGTAGGGACTAGCGGGGTCACAGATACTCGGTATTTT.

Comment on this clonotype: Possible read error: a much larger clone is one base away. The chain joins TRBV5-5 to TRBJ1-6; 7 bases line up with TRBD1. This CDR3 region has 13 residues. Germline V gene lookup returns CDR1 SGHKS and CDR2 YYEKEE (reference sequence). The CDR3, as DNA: TGTGTCAGCAGCTTGGGACAGAATTCACCCCTCCACTTT. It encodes CVSSLGQNSPLHF.

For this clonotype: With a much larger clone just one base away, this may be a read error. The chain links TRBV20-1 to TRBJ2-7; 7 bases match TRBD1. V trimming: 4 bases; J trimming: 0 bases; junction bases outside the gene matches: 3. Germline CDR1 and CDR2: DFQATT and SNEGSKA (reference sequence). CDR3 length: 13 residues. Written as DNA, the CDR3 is TGCAGTGCTACCGGGACAGACTCCTACGAGCAGTACTTC. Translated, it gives CSATGTDSYEQYF.

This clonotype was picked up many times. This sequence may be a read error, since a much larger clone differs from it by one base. DNA of the CDR3: TGTGCCAGCAGACCACACGGACCGGGCAATGAGCAGTTCTTC. Its protein is CASRPHGPGNEQFF. The chain is built from TRBV11-3 and TRBJ2-1; D ambiguous. This CDR3 is built from 14 residues. Germline V lookup: CDR1 SGHNT, CDR2 YENEEA. The V gene lost 6 bases and the J gene lost 6 bases, with 15 bases spanning the gap.

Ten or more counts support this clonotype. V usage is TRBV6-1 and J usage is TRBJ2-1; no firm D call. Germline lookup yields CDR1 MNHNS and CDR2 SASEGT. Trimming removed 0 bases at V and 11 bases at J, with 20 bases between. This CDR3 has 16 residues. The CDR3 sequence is CASSEALRGPLSKQFF. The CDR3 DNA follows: TGTGCCAGCAGTGAAGCGCTTCGTGGCCCTCTATCTAAGCAGTTCTTC.

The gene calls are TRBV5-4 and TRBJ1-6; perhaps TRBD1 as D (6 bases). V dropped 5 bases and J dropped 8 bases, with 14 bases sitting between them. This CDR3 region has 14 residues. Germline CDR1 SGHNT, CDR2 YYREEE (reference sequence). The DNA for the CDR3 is TGTGCCAGCAGATCCGGCGCAGGGGATTCACCCCTCCACTTT. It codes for CASRSGAGDSPLHF.